The 22 T cell receptor beta chains presented below share a single source sample, sequenced in a study of T cells in Graves' hyperthyroidism and ophthalmopathy. Using RNA transcripts as the source, TCR beta CDR3 regions were amplified. An initial round of RT-PCR targeting the TCR CDR3 relied on the HTBI primer set. TCRdb itself ran the multiplex PCR reads through MiXCR, one entry per CDR3 protein. Of roughly 500,000 distinct CDR3 sequences in the sample, about half are singletons; the top ten hold over 15%. Sample: peripheral blood or thyroid tissue (not recorded which). The receptors originated from an adult woman with Graves' disease, either hyperthyroidism or ophthalmopathy (not recorded which).

This chain joins TRBV7-8 and TRBJ2-3; 8 bases are a match to TRBD2. Germline assignment: CDR1 SGHVS and CDR2 FQNEAQ. The CDR3 is 15 residues long. Trimming cost V 5 bases and J 0 bases; bases outside gene matches: 4. The CDR3 nucleotides are TGTGCCAGCAGCCAGGGACTAGTCAGCACAGATACGCAGTATTTT. Translation gives CASSQGLVSTDTQYF.

The sample holds many counts of this clonotype. An end of the junction does not agree with germline; a read error may underlie this. The chain employs TRBV5-1 and TRBJ1-2, with 8 positions matching TRBD1. The CDR3 has 12 residues. The germline gives CDR1 SGHRS, CDR2 YFSETQ. This chain's CDR3 is CASSLGTGGYTF. The DNA of the CDR3 is TGTGCCAGCAGCTTAGGGACAGGCGGCTACACCTTC.

V and J are TRBV5-6 and TRBJ1-1; tentative D call: TRBD1 (6 bases). The germline gives CDR1 SGHDT, CDR2 YYEEEE. Trimming took off 5 bases at V and 0 bases at J, with 14 bases between the two ends. The CDR3 has 15 amino acids. In DNA form, the CDR3 reads TGTGCCAGCAGTTCCGAGGGACAAATGAACACTGAAGCTTTCTTT. It encodes CASSSEGQMNTEAFF. Variable domain in full (rest from reference TRBV5-6 and TRBJ1-1): DAGVTQSPTHLIKTRGQQVTLRCSPKSGHDTVSWYQQALGQGPQFIFQYYEEEERQRGNFPDRFSGHQFPNYSSELNVNALLLGDSALYLCASSSEGQMNTEAFFGQGTRLTVV.

This clonotype was seen ten or more times. This chain connects TRBV5-1 to TRBJ2-7; D is possibly TRBD2 (5 bases). This CDR3 comprises 12 residues. Germline V gene lookup returns CDR1 SGHRS and CDR2 YFSETQ. V gave up 4 bases and J gave up 5 bases, with 10 bases separating them. The CDR3 nucleotides read TGCGCCAGCAGCCCCCCGGGGAACGAGCAGTACTTC. This gives the protein CASSPPGNEQYF.

This chain's CDR3 is CAAISGLAGEFGTQYF. CDR3 sequence (DNA): TGTGCCGCCATTTCGGGACTAGCGGGAGAATTCGGGACCCAGTACTTC. This sequence joins TRBV30 and TRBJ2-5, with 14 bases that match TRBD2. This CDR3 has 16 residues. Germline V gene sequence: CDR1 GTSNPN, CDR2 SVGIG (reference sequence). V lost 8 bases to trimming and J lost 7 bases; unmatched junction nucleotides: 15.

The V gene is TRBV7-8, the J gene TRBJ1-1, with D perhaps matching TRBD1 (5 bases). The length of the CDR3 is 13 residues. Germline loops: CDR1 SGHVS, CDR2 FQNEAQ. The ends were cut back, 5 bases at V and 5 bases at J, with 12 bases in the middle. The CDR3 bases are TGTGCCAGCAGCGCGTACCGGGGGACTGAAGCTTTCTTT. It codes for CASSAYRGTEAFF.

This clonotype was seen once. A junction boundary mismatches the germline segment, possibly from a read error. The chain combines TRBV5-4 with TRBJ1-5; perhaps TRBD1 as D (6 bases). The CDR3 covers 15 residues. Germline lookup yields CDR1 SGHNT and CDR2 YYREEE (reference sequence). The CDR3 reads CASSLGWGLNQPQHF. CDR3 nucleotides: TGTGCCAGCAGTTTGGGTTGGGGGCTCAATCAGCCCCAGCATTTT.

This clonotype was seen once. The rearrangement joins TRBV11-2 to TRBJ2-5; TRBD1 agrees at 7 bases. CDR1 is SGHAT, CDR2 FQNNGV, per germline. The V gene end was trimmed by 5 bases and the J gene end by 9 bases; junction bases not matched to a gene: 6. The CDR3 is 12 amino acids. The CDR3 protein is CASSVYQGAQYF. The CDR3 DNA sequence: TGTGCCAGCAGCGTATACCAGGGGGCCCAGTACTTC.

This clonotype was seen a few times. V and J are TRBV12-3 or TRBV12-4 and TRBJ1-5; D not certain. The CDR3 length is 14 residues. Trimming pared 6 bases from V and 0 bases from J, leaving 9 bases between. For the CDR3, the DNA is TGTGCCAGCAGCCTAACAGTTAGCAATCAGCCCCAGCATTTT. Protein sequence: CASSLTVSNQPQHF.

This clonotype was recorded many times. The genes are TRBV20-1 and TRBJ1-1, with D perhaps matching TRBD1 (5 bases). Germline lookup yields CDR1 DFQATT and CDR2 SNEGSKA (reference sequence). Trimming left V 3 bases short and J 0 bases short, with 14 bases between. This CDR3 is 15 amino acids long. CDR3 region: CSASRGARVNTEAFF. In nucleotides, the CDR3 is TGCAGTGCTAGTCGAGGGGCGCGGGTGAACACTGAAGCTTTCTTT.

The CDR3 DNA reads as TGTGCCAGCAGCTTAGACAGGATGCCCAATCAGCCCCAGCATTTT. Amino acid sequence: CASSLDRMPNQPQHF. The gene calls are TRBV7-2 and TRBJ1-5; TRBD1 is a possible D gene (5 bases). This CDR3 is 15 amino acids long. Trimming removed 1 base from V and 3 bases from J, with 10 bases in between. Germline V gene sequence: CDR1 SGHTA, CDR2 FQGNSA.

The genes are TRBV7-9 and TRBJ1-5; D ambiguous. The CDR3 spans 12 residues. CDR1 SEHNR and CDR2 FQNEAQ come from the germline V gene (reference sequence). V was trimmed by 8 bases and J by 6 bases, leaving 11 bases between them. The CDR3 region is CASGPAGQPQHF. CDR3 coding DNA: TGTGCCAGCGGCCCCGCGGGTCAGCCCCAGCATTTT.

The chain is built from TRBV6-1 and TRBJ1-2; 7 bases align to TRBD1. CDR1 is MNHNS, CDR2 SASEGT, per germline. The CDR3 extends over 12 amino acids. With 9 bases clipped from V and 4 bases from J, the junction kept 5 bases outside the gene matches. The CDR3 sequence: CARGGIGYGYTF. CDR3 coding DNA: TGTGCCAGAGGGGGCATCGGCTATGGCTACACCTTC.

This clonotype was counted at least ten times. V and J are TRBV6-5 and TRBJ2-2; TRBD2 agrees at 11 bases. The ends lost 8 bases at V and 7 bases at J; junction bases unmatched: 6. CDR3 length: 14 residues. In germline, CDR1 is MNHEY, CDR2 SVGAGI. This chain's CDR3 is CASSTSGINGELFF. The CDR3 DNA is TGTGCCAGCTCGACTAGCGGGATAAACGGGGAGCTGTTTTTT.

This clonotype has at least ten counts. This chain connects TRBV12-3 or TRBV12-4 to TRBJ2-7; 7 bases line up with TRBD1. Trimming cost V 6 bases and J 5 bases; bases outside gene matches: 13. This CDR3 has 15 amino acids. CDR3 nucleotide sequence: TGTGCCAGCAGATATAGACAGGGTGAGGACGACGAGCAGTACTTC. Protein sequence: CASRYRQGEDDEQYF.

This clonotype showed up many times. The gene calls are TRBV6-1 and TRBJ2-7; D unclear. CDR1 is MNHNS, CDR2 SASEGT, per germline. This CDR3 has 14 residues. The V and J ends lost 5 bases and 0 bases respectively, with 11 bases between them. The DNA for the CDR3 is TGTGCCAGCAGTTTTGGCATGAGCTCCTACGAGCAGTACTTC. As protein: CASSFGMSSYEQYF.

This clonotype has at least ten counts. The rearrangement uses TRBV7-3 and TRBJ2-5, with D perhaps matching TRBD1 or TRBD2 (5 bases each). Trimming stripped 5 bases from V and 6 bases from J, with 19 bases between. In germline, CDR1 is SGHTA, CDR2 FQGTGA. This CDR3 has 15 amino acids. The CDR3 DNA reads TGTGCCAGCAGCGAGGACGGGGCAGGCGTGAAGACCCAGTACTTC. The encoded protein is CASSEDGAGVKTQYF.

This clonotype was seen repeatedly, ten times or more. The genes are TRBV11-2 and TRBJ1-3; 10 bases agree with TRBD1. The trim removed 4 bases at V and 3 bases at J, leaving 6 bases unmatched. CDR3 size: 16 residues. Germline V gene data show CDR1 as SGHAT and CDR2 as FQNNGV. The chain's CDR3 is CASSYHGTGDGNTIYF. CDR3 nucleotide sequence: TGTGCCAGCAGCTACCATGGGACAGGGGATGGAAACACCATATATTTT.

The chain has TRBV2 and TRBJ1-1; D possibly corresponds to TRBD1 (6 bases). This CDR3 is built from 14 residues. Germline CDR1 and CDR2: SNHLY and FYNNEI. Trimming cost V 0 bases and J 4 bases, with 9 bases left between them. The DNA for the CDR3 is TGTGCCAGCAGTGAAGCGGCAGGGGCCACTGAAGCTTTCTTT. Its protein is CASSEAAGATEAFF.

This clonotype was detected a few times. This likely traces to a read error, being one base from a far larger clone. The conserved final phenylalanine or tryptophan is absent from the CDR3, which likely points to a read error. The chain couples TRBV5-1 to TRBJ2-7, with D perhaps matching TRBD1 or TRBD2 (5 bases each). Per the germline V gene, CDR1 is SGHRS and CDR2 is YFSETQ. This CDR3 is 11 amino acids long. Between the trimmed V and J ends, which lost 4 bases and 3 bases, there was a span of 5 bases. In nucleotides, the CDR3 is TGCGCCAGCAGCGGGGGCTACGAGCAGTACTCC. This codes for CASSGGYEQYS.

This clonotype showed up many times. J is TRBJ2-2 and V is TRBV11-2; D gene unclear. This CDR3 has 13 residues. V lost 3 bases, J lost 4 bases, and 6 bases lay in between. The germline V gene has CDR1 SGHAT and CDR2 FQNNGV. CDR3 in DNA: TGTGCCAGCAGCTTCTGGGGCACCGGGGAGCTGTTTTTT. Amino acids: CASSFWGTGELFF.

V usage is TRBV7-2 and J usage is TRBJ2-5; D is possibly TRBD1 (6 bases). Germline assignment: CDR1 SGHTA and CDR2 FQGNSA. This CDR3 has 15 amino acids. V was cut by 4 bases and J by 5 bases, with 17 bases left in between. The CDR3 here is CASSSPTGKKETQYF. In nucleotides, the CDR3 is TGTGCCAGCAGCTCACCAACAGGGAAGAAGGAGACCCAGTACTTC. Filled out from reference TRBV7-2 and TRBJ2-5, the complete variable domain reads GAGVSQSPSNKVTEKGKDVELRCDPISGHTALYWYRQSLGQGLEFLIYFQGNSAPDKSGLPSDRFSAERTGGSVSTLTIQRTQQEDSAVYLCASSSPTGKKETQYFGPGTRLLVL.